This TCR beta chain is drawn from a study of shared clonotypes between healthy human individuals (dated by TCRdb to the early 2020s). Looking at the study overall: A few men and two women, aged 18 to 49 years, made up the cohort. To estimate repertoire size and how much clonotype sharing occurs between individuals, the study deeply sequenced the blood TCR repertoires of about five healthy adults. For each donor, CD4 naive and CD4 memory were each run on three plates, CD8 naive on two plates, and CD8 memory on one plate. Between about 0.94 and 10 billion PBMCs per donor were obtained by leukapheresis. To increase sequencing depth and limit assay-specific biases, different laboratories used diverse techniques to prepare libraries and sequence TCR repertoires.

The germline V end is reduced by 7 bases and the J end by 5 bases; junction bases left unmatched: 3. CDR1 and CDR2, looked up from the germline V gene, are MDHEN and SYDVKM. The CDR3 numbers 13 residues from cysteine through phenylalanine. Left in the record is the CDR3 DNA by itself, 39 bases read in frame from the first base. CD8 naive samples were CD45RO-negative cells positively selected for CCR7, giving a CD45RA+CCR7+ population that excluded TemRA cells. The donors were healthy, HIV-negative adults with no recently reported acute infections or vaccinations. Only Caucasian adults living in Nashville, Tennessee, USA were represented among the donors. After blood collection by leukapheresis, PBMCs were isolated using Ficoll-Histopaque density gradient centrifugation and then cryopreserved in the vapor phase of liquid nitrogen. Analytical flow cytometry was used to check the purity and quantity of every magnetically sorted T cell population. From each sorted fraction, genomic DNA was isolated and quantified by UV absorbance on a Nanodrop 2000c.

Study-wide conclusions, independent of this receptor: Compared with non-shared clonotypes, clonotypes shared by all four sorted-subset donors had higher generation probabilities. Sharing across a handful of donors was observed for about 5% of naive CD4, less than 4% of naive CD8, about 2.5% of memory CD4, and around 0.42% of memory CD8 clonotypes. The small number of donors limited the genetic and exposure-history diversity represented. Incomplete sequencing was indicated by rarefaction of sorted-subset datasets, despite the large sequencing depth. Pairwise subsampling indicated that sequencing depth was expected to affect the degree of clonotype sharing among donors. Only blood was sampled, and tissue TCR repertoires likely differ from those in blood. Larger estimated clonotype richness was generally found for naive subsets than for memory subsets.

TCR CDR3 regions were amplified from genomic DNA by multiplex PCR using the deep immunoSEQ assay. Genomic DNA extracted from each cell subset was distributed evenly over all wells of several immunoSEQ 96-well plates, and each plate served as one replicate. For sorted subsets, each replicate PCR was loaded with approximately 190 ng genomic DNA, equivalent to 32,000 or so T cell genomes. Purified libraries were measured with a Qubit 3.0 fluorometer, size-checked on a Bioanalyzer 2100, and measured again with the KAPA Library Quantification kit. Every immunoSEQ 96-well plate was sequenced on a separate single-read 150-cycle Illumina NextSeq 550 flow cell. Concerning the study's data processing: Because the immunoSEQ output included only junctional sequences and no quality scores, the filtering could not be the same as the filtering used for full-length reads. To assign V/J genes and CDR3, sequences were annotated using PyIR, a Python wrapper for IgBLAST v1.9, with IMGT germline references. Reads were removed for weak V/J assignments (E-value above 1e-6), missing CDR3, stop codons, out-of-frame junctions, or ambiguous translated residues. A V3J clonotype was defined by an identical inferred V gene, J gene, and CDR3 amino acid sequence. The percentage overlap between two repertoires was calculated by dividing the number of shared unique clonotypes by the size of the smaller repertoire. Richness of each repertoire was evaluated using RTK rarefaction, the Chao1 estimator, and Recon v2.1 estimates of unobserved clonotypes. Generation probabilities were computed with OLGA for all TCRbeta clonotypes obtained by the gDNA method from a few donors. TCRdb provides this immuneACCESS table in a form limited to in-frame rearrangements. Some clones are lacking; in checked studies, under half of them reflect an unresolved V gene, and why the rest are absent is not known. V, J and clone size derive from that table, while D and trimming were established from the DNA sequence. The sample table shows about 1.9 million clones, and over 85% are seen once. Together, the top ten hold about 1.7% of the sample.

On this clone: The clone's antigen remains unknown. No base quality information exists; no much larger clone differs at one position.

The rearrangement joined TRBV28 to TRBJ1-5; TRBD1 matches 9 bases in the middle. Material: naive CD8+ T cells from PBMCs. Sample cell subset or site, as interpreted from the label and publication: CD45RA+CCR7+. The TCR sequence derives from a man between 18 and 29 years old in good health. Some clones in this sample may be carry-over from other donors' samples. The sequenced DNA is TGTGCCAGCAAGGACAGGGGTTATCAGCCCCAGCATTTT. Its translation is CASKDRGYQPQHF.